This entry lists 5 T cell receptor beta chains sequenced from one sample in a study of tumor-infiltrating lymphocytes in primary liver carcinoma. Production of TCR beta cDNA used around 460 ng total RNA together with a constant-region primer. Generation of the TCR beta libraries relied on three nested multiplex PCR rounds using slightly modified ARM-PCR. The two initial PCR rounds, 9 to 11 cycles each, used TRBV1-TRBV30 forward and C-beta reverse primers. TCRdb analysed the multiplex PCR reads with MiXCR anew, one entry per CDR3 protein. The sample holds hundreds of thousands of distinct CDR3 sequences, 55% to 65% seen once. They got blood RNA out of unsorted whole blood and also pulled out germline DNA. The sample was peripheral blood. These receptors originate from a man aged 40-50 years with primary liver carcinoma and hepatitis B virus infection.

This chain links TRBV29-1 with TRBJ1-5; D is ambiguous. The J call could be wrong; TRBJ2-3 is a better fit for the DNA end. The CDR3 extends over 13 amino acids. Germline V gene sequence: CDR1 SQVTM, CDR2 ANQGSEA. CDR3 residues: CSVAADNNQPQYF. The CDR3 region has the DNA TGCAGCGTTGCAGCTGATAACAATCAGCCCCAGTATTTT.

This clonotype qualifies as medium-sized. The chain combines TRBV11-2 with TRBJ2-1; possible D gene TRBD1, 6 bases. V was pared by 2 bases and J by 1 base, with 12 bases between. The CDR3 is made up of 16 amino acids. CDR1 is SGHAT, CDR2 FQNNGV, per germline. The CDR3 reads CASSLLTGPSYNEQFF. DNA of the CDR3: TGTGCCAGCAGCTTACTGACAGGACCTTCCTACAATGAGCAGTTCTTC.

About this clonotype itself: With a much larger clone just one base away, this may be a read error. DNA of the CDR3: TGCGCCAGCAGCCAAGATGGGACCCGGGAGCTGTTTTTT. Translation gives CASSQDGTRELFF. V gene TRBV4-1 combines with J gene TRBJ2-2, with D possibly being TRBD1 or TRBD2 (5 bases each). Trimming removed 0 bases from V and 9 bases from J, with 8 bases in between. The CDR3 is made up of 13 amino acids. The germline CDR1 and CDR2 sequences are MGHRA and YSYEKL.

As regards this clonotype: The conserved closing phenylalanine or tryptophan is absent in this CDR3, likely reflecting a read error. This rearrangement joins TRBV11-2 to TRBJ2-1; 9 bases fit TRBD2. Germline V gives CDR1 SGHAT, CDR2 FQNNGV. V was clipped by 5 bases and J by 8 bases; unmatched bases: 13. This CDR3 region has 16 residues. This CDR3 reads CASSVLAGALVDEQFS. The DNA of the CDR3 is TGTGCCAGCAGCGTTTTAGCGGGAGCACTAGTCGATGAGCAGTTCTCC.

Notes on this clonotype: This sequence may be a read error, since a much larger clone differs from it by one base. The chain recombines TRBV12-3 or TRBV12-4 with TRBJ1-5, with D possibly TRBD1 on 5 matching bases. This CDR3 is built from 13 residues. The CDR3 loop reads CASRGLPNQHQHF. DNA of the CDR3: TGTGCCAGCAGGGGACTCCCCAATCAGCACCAGCATTTT.